This section outlines one T cell receptor (beta chain) sequence together with its context. Original handling: Estimation of nucleated cell counts relied on the amplification of reference gene primers. Profiling relied on immunoSEQ multiplex PCR, and the TCRdb table lists in-frame clones only, not all of them. D and trimming come from the DNA, and the V and J calls and clone size come from that table. The sample carries 200,000 to 250,000 clones, roughly 88% recorded once. The sample belongs to a study of blood T cell repertoires in COVID-19. At the level of the study: Samples came from the United States, Italy and Spain, spanning acute and convalescent COVID-19. Sample material is recorded as cDNA or gDNA derived from T cells, B-cell-depleted T cells, or PBMCs.

The clonotype was recovered from a human donor in a cohort sampled during active COVID-19. Input material: peripheral blood.

CDR3 coding DNA: TGCGCCAGCAGCCACCGGACAGGGTCGAGGACTACCTCCTACGAGCAGTACTTC. Translated, it gives CASSHRTGSRTTSYEQYF. This sequence joins TRBV5-1 and TRBJ2-7; TRBD1 aligns across 8 bases. V was pared by 4 bases and J by 0 bases, with 15 bases of the junction left unmatched. The CDR3 is made up of 18 amino acids. The germline V gene has CDR1 SGHRS and CDR2 YFSETQ. The variable domain in full, completed from reference TRBV5-1 and TRBJ2-7, reads KAGVTQTPRYLIKTRGQQVTLSCSPISGHRSVSWYQQTPGQGLQFLFEYFSETQRNKGNFPGRFSGRQFSNSRSEMNVSTLELGDSALYLCASSHRTGSRTTSYEQYFGPGTRLTVT.